This T cell receptor beta chain was sequenced for a study of blood T cell repertoires in COVID-19. Turning to the study itself: Samples taken during acute and convalescent COVID-19 were collected in the United States, Italy and Spain. Nucleic acid was either cDNA or gDNA, and it came from T cells, B-cell-depleted T cells, or PBMCs.

Germline CDR1 SEHNR, CDR2 FQNEAQ (reference sequence). The V end lost 3 bases, the J end lost 2 bases, and 10 bases lay between the germline ends. The CDR3 covers 15 residues. Sequencing was performed with immunoSEQ multiplex PCR; in TCRdb, only in-frame clones are kept and a portion is missing. This table holds more than 400,000 clones, around 85% found once. The origin of this receptor is a human donor in a cohort sampled during active COVID-19. The chain carries TRBV7-9 and TRBJ2-2; the D gene is possibly TRBD2 (5 bases). Sequencing input: peripheral blood. CDR3 sequence (DNA): TGTGCCAGCAGCTTGCCCGGGGTCAACACCGGGGAGCTGTTTTTT. Translated: CASSLPGVNTGELFF.